What follows are 20 T cell receptor beta chains derived from one specimen sequenced in a study of T cell clonality in common variable immunodeficiency. Antigens for these TCRs are unknown. Findings and limits, study-wide: In common variable immunodeficiency, TCR beta chains reportedly carried fewer deletions and N-nucleotide insertions.

Generated by immunoSEQ multiplex PCR, the TCRdb table keeps only in-frame clones and is missing some. This sample comprises several thousand clones, none seen once only. Sequenced sample: peripheral blood mononuclear cells. The receptors originated from a human donor with common variable immunodeficiency.

This clone was seen many times. From the germline J gene comes the end of the CDR3, since the read stops 3 residues before it. V usage is TRBV5-1 and J usage is TRBJ2-1, with a possible D match to TRBD1 (5 bases). Per the germline V gene, CDR1 is SGHRS and CDR2 is YFSETQ. The CDR3 is 13 residues long. Trimming cost V 5 bases and J 6 bases, with 12 bases left between them. The CDR3 loop reads CASSPTGFNEQFF. The sequenced CDR3 bases are TGCGCCAGCAGTCCCACAGGATTCAATGAG.

The sample holds a few counts of this clone. The CDR3 end lies 3 residues beyond the end of the read and is filled in from the germline J gene. This sequence joins TRBV7-9 and TRBJ2-2, with 8 bases matching TRBD2. Germline loops: CDR1 SEHNR, CDR2 FQNEAQ (reference sequence). Trimming at V came to 5 bases and at J to 2 bases, leaving 4 bases not matched to a gene. The CDR3 has 15 residues. Incomplete CDR3 DNA: TGTGCCAGCAGCCGGACTAGCACTAACACCGGGGAG. Encoded protein: CASSRTSTNTGE. The whole CDR3 reads CASSRTSTNTGELFF.

There are many counts of this clone. Here the CDR3 reads CASSLSPIYGYTF. CDR3 bases read: TGTGCCAGCAGCCTATCCCCGATCTATGGC. V is TRBV7-2 and J is TRBJ1-2; D remains ambiguous. Coverage ceases 3 residues before the CDR3 finishes, and the germline J gene fills in the end. Per the germline V gene, CDR1 is SGHTA and CDR2 is FQGNSA. The CDR3 is 13 residues long. The V and J ends lost 5 bases and 4 bases respectively, with 11 bases between them.

This clone came up many times. CDR3 amino acids: CASSPNRVHTGELFF. The sequenced part of the CDR3 DNA is TGTGCCAGCAGCCCAAATCGGGTTCACACCGGGGAG. The chain has TRBV7-3 and TRBJ2-2; D uncertain. The read terminates 3 residues before the CDR3 end, so the remaining end is supplied by the germline J gene. Deletions cut 5 bases from V and 3 bases from J, with 13 bases between. Germline-derived CDR1 and CDR2 are SGHTA and FQGTGA. This CDR3 is 15 amino acids long. The entire variable domain, with the rest obtained from reference TRBV7-3 and TRBJ2-2, is as follows: GAGVSQTPSNKVTEKGKYVELRCDPISGHTALYWYRQSLGQGPEFLIYFQGTGAADDSGLPNDRFFAVRPEGSVSTLKIQRTERGDSAVYLCASSPNRVHTGELFFGEGSRLTVL.

This clone was recorded many times. The CDR3 goes on 3 residues after the read ends, and that part is filled in from the germline J gene. V gene TRBV7-7 combines with J gene TRBJ2-1; TRBD2 aligns across 9 bases. CDR1 and CDR2 from the germline V gene are SSHAT and FNYEAQ (reference sequence). This CDR3 is built from 15 residues. J lost 5 bases, V lost 3 bases, and 5 bases had no gene match. CDR3 sequence reads: CASSFLAGVDNEQFF. CDR3 bases read: TGTGCCAGCAGCTTCTTAGCGGGAGTCGACAATGAG. Full variable domain (rest looked up from reference TRBV7-7 and TRBJ2-1): GAGVSQSPRYKVTKRGQDVTLRCDPISSHATLYWYQQALGQGPEFLTYFNYEAQPDKSGLPSDRFSAERPEGSISTLTIQRTEQRDSAMYRCASSFLAGVDNEQFFGPGTRLTVL.

This clone has just a few counts. The read ends 3 residues before the CDR3 terminus; that terminus is restored from the germline J gene. V usage is TRBV7-6 and J usage is TRBJ1-5; 9 positions agree with TRBD1. Germline loops: CDR1 SGHVS, CDR2 FNYEAQ. V was pared by 3 bases and J by 6 bases, with 0 bases of the junction left unmatched. The CDR3 covers 13 residues. CDR3 loop: CASSLGQGQPQHF. Partial CDR3 DNA: TGTGCCAGCAGCTTGGGACAGGGTCAGCCC.

A few counts support this clone. The read falls 3 residues short of the CDR3 end, and the missing part is taken from the germline J gene. This chain links TRBV18 with TRBJ2-7; perhaps TRBD1 as D (6 bases). From germline, CDR1 is KGHSH and CDR2 LQKENI. The CDR3 covers 13 residues. The V end lost 4 bases, the J end lost 6 bases, and 13 bases lay between the germline ends. CDR3 loop: CASSRNDRSEQYF. CDR3 DNA (partial): TGTGCCAGCTCACGTAACGACAGGAGCGAG.

Partial CDR3 DNA: TGTGCCACCCTAGCGTTCCTCGGGGAG. Encoded protein: CATLAFLGE. In full, the CDR3 reads CATLAFLGELFF. This chain uses TRBV6-2 or TRBV6-3 with TRBJ2-2; D is perhaps TRBD2 (6 bases). The sequence runs out 3 residues before the end of the CDR3; the remainder is reconstructed from the germline J gene. Trimming left V 10 bases short and J 7 bases short, with 13 bases between. CDR3 length equals 12 residues. The V gene's germline CDR1 is MNHEY and CDR2 SVGEGT.

This clone was observed many times. The CDR3 is cut off 3 residues early in the read; its end comes from the germline J gene. The chain employs TRBV29-1 and TRBJ2-7; D may match TRBD1 or TRBD2 (6 bases each). This CDR3 contains 13 residues. The germline V gene has CDR1 SQVTM and CDR2 ANQGSEA. V shed 5 bases and J shed 6 bases, with 17 bases lying between them. Incomplete CDR3 DNA: TGCAGCGTTCCACAGGGAGGTCTGGGCGAG. Its translation: CSVPQGGLGE. The entire CDR3 sequence reads CSVPQGGLGEQYF.

This clone is termed medium-sized. The read is 3 residues too short to cover the CDR3 end, so that end is filled in from the germline J gene. The chain uses TRBV2 and TRBJ1-2, with 7 bases identical to TRBD1. Germline V gene sequence: CDR1 SNHLY, CDR2 FYNNEI. After removal of 5 bases from V and 7 bases from J, the junction contained 13 bases not matched to a gene. The CDR3 is 15 amino acids. The CDR3 DNA, read in part, is TGTGCCAGCAGTTTACAGGGGTTGAGCTTAAGTGGC. Protein sequence: CASSLQGLSLSG. The whole CDR3 is CASSLQGLSLSGYTF.

Relative to its sample, this clone is medium-sized. Coverage ceases 3 residues before the CDR3 finishes, and the germline J gene fills in the end. This rearrangement joins TRBV5-1 to TRBJ2-5, with TRBD2 identical over 8 bases. The CDR3 sequence is 16 residues long. After removal of 4 bases from V and 1 base from J, the junction contained 9 bases not matched to a gene. CDR1 is SGHRS, CDR2 YFSETQ, per germline. This chain's CDR3 is CASSPQGSGTQETQYF. Partial CDR3 DNA: TGCGCCAGCAGCCCCCAGGGTAGCGGGACCCAAGAGACC.

The part of the CDR3 DNA that was read is TGTGCCTGGAGTAAAACTAGCTTTTCGGGGAGCGAG. Encoded protein: CAWSKTSFSGSE. The entire CDR3 reads CAWSKTSFSGSEQYF. J is TRBJ2-7 and V is TRBV30, with D perhaps TRBD2 (6 bases). The read ends 3 residues early relative to the CDR3; the germline J gene fills the gap. V was shortened by 2 bases and J by 6 bases, with 20 bases between the two germline ends. The CDR3 spans 15 residues. From germline, CDR1 is GTSNPN and CDR2 SVGIG (reference sequence).

This clone was observed a few times. The read comes to an end 3 residues before the CDR3 does, leaving the germline J gene to fill in the end. The genes are TRBV19 and TRBJ2-7; 11 bases are a match to TRBD2. V trimming: 5 bases; J trimming: 3 bases; junction bases outside the gene matches: 3. There are 14 residues in the CDR3. Germline assignment: CDR1 LNHDA and CDR2 SQIVND (reference sequence). The CDR3 bases that were read are TGTGCCAGTAGTCCAGGGACTAGCGGCTACGAG. Translation gives CASSPGTSGYE. The entire CDR3 is CASSPGTSGYEQYF.

To note about this clone: The read ends 3 residues before the CDR3 terminus; that terminus is restored from the germline J gene. This sequence joins TRBV19 and TRBJ1-5; no clear D gene. This CDR3 comprises 14 residues. Germline V gives CDR1 LNHDA, CDR2 SQIVND (reference sequence). Trimming pared 7 bases from V and 2 bases from J, leaving 12 bases between. CDR3 amino acids: CASTRYTGNQPQHF. The sequenced part of the CDR3 DNA is TGTGCCAGTACCCGGTATACGGGCAATCAGCCC.

This clone appeared many times. Read coverage stops 3 residues before the CDR3 terminus; the germline J gene supplies the remainder. V usage is TRBV19 and J usage is TRBJ1-4; 8 bases map to TRBD1. The CDR3 spans 14 residues. Germline V gene lookup returns CDR1 LNHDA and CDR2 SQIVND (reference sequence). Losses at the gene ends were 4 bases for V and 5 bases for J; bases not matched to a gene: 3. Partial CDR3 DNA: TGTGCCAGTAGTACGACAGGGGAGAATGAAAAA. As protein: CASSTTGENEK. The whole CDR3 sequence reads CASSTTGENEKLFF. The full variable domain, with the rest looked up from reference TRBV19 and TRBJ1-4, is DGGITQSPKYLFRKEGQNVTLSCEQNLNHDAMYWYRQDPGQGLRLIYYSQIVNDFQKGDIAEGYSVSREKKESFPLTVTSAQKNPTAFYLCASSTTGENEKLFFGSGTQLSVL.

As for this clone: The read finishes 3 residues shy of the CDR3 end, and the germline J gene is used to complete it. The chain combines TRBV30 with TRBJ1-2; no firm D call. The CDR3 length is 14 residues. V gave up 2 bases and J gave up 4 bases, with 14 bases separating them. The germline V gene has CDR1 GTSNPN and CDR2 SVGIG (reference sequence). CDR3 residues: CAWSLTVFVYGYTF. The covered CDR3 bases are TGTGCCTGGAGTCTTACGGTGTTCGTCTATGGC.

Regarding this clone: From the germline J gene comes the end of the CDR3, since the read stops 3 residues before it. The rearrangement joins TRBV2 to TRBJ1-1; the D gene is possibly TRBD1 (6 bases). V lost 7 bases to trimming and J lost 7 bases, with 19 bases between them. Germline CDR1 SNHLY, CDR2 FYNNEI. This CDR3 is built from 14 residues. The CDR3 region is CASNKDRSGNEAFF. Incomplete CDR3 DNA: TGTGCCAGCAATAAGGACAGATCTGGCAATGAA.

Note on this clone: The sequenced fragment ends 3 residues before the CDR3 boundary, so the rest is inferred from the germline J gene. The V gene is TRBV30, the J gene TRBJ2-5; 7 nucleotides line up with TRBD1. Per the germline V gene, CDR1 is GTSNPN and CDR2 is SVGIG (reference sequence). CDR3 length: 13 residues. With V trimmed by 2 bases and J by 3 bases, 3 bases remained unmatched. The covered CDR3 bases are TGTGCCTGGAGTTTAACAGGGGAAGAGACC. Translation: CAWSLTGEET. Given in full, the CDR3 is CAWSLTGEETQYF.

This clone was detected ten times or more. The read ends 3 residues shy of where the CDR3 ends; the end is completed using the germline J gene. The chain is built from TRBV19 and TRBJ2-3; D unclear. Trimming left V 5 bases short and J 0 bases short, with 6 bases between. The germline V gene encodes CDR1 LNHDA and CDR2 SQIVND (reference sequence). CDR3 length: 13 amino acids. The CDR3 bases that were read are TGTGCCAGTAGTTTGACTAGCACAGATACG. It is translated as CASSLTSTDT. The complete CDR3 sequence is CASSLTSTDTQYF.

This clone was seen more than once but under ten times. The CDR3 end falls 3 residues outside the read, so it is completed with the germline J gene. V usage is TRBV7-3 and J usage is TRBJ2-3; D possibly corresponds to TRBD2 (6 bases). The CDR3 is made up of 15 amino acids. Per germline, CDR1 SGHTA and CDR2 FQGTGA. Trimming removed 0 bases from V and 6 bases from J, with 13 bases in between. The sequenced part of the CDR3 DNA is TGTGCCAGCAGCTTAACGGGACTCCTGAGCGATACG. It codes for CASSLTGLLSDT. The CDR3 in full is CASSLTGLLSDTQYF.